A selection of T cell receptor beta chains follows, all from one sample in a study of blood T cell repertoires in COVID-19. The protocol was immunoSEQ multiplex PCR, while the TCRdb copy is restricted to in-frame clones and leaves out a portion. There are roughly 170,000 clones in the sample; about 85% occur only once, and about 5.3% lies in the top ten. Sequencing input: PBMCs or T cells enriched from blood (not recorded which). These receptors were taken from a woman aged 40 to 50 with acute COVID-19. CDR3s include the opening cysteine and the closing phenylalanine or tryptophan. The D gene is left open where the match is weak. Clone size is not always given. Where it is, it says once, few, many or a class for expanded clones.

abundance	v_gene	d_gene	j_gene	CDR3nt	CDR3aa
few	TRBV25-1	NA	TRBJ2-3	TGTGCCAGCAGTGCCGCCGGGTCTCACACAGATACGCAGTATTTT	CASSAAGSHTDTQYF
NA	TRBV5-1	NA	TRBJ2-2	TGCGCCAGCAGCTTGGATTTCTCCACAATTGTCACCGGGGAGCTGTTTTTT	CASSLDFSTIVTGELFF
NA	TRBV30	NA	TRBJ1-2	TGTGCCTGGAGTCAGGGGTTCTATGGCTACACCTTC	CAWSQGFYGYTF
NA	TRBV11-2	TRBD2	TRBJ2-5	TGTGCCAGCAGCCTGGGGACTACCACCTCCGGAGAGACCCAGTACTTC	CASSLGTTTSGETQYF
NA	TRBV2	NA	TRBJ2-3	TGTGCCAGCAGTGGCGGCCCTTCAACGCAGTATTTT	CASSGGPSTQYF
NA	TRBV5-1	TRBD2	TRBJ2-3	TGCGCCAGCAGCAACAGACTAGCGGGAGTGGCAGATACGCAGTATTTT	CASSNRLAGVADTQYF
NA	TRBV27	NA	TRBJ1-4	TGTGCCAGCAGTGCACAGGCTAATTATGAAAAACTGTTTTTT	CASSAQANYEKLFF
NA	TRBV5-1	NA	TRBJ1-2	TGCGCCAGCAGCAAGGACGACAGGAGGAACTATGGCTACACCTTC	CASSKDDRRNYGYTF
NA	TRBV10-3	NA	TRBJ1-2	TGTGCCATCAGCGCGCGGGGAGACGACTATGGCTACACCTTC	CAISARGDDYGYTF
NA	TRBV19	TRBD1	TRBJ2-2	TGTGCCAGTAGTCCAGGAGACAGGGCGACCGGGGAGCTGTTTTTT	CASSPGDRATGELFF
NA	TRBV19	NA	TRBJ1-3	TGTGCCAGTAGTTTTTCAGGGACTGGAAACACCATATATTTT	CASSFSGTGNTIYF
NA	TRBV5-8	TRBD1	TRBJ1-2	TGTGCCAGCAGCTGGGGGGACAGGGTACATGGCTACACCTTC	CASSWGDRVHGYTF
NA	TRBV18	NA	TRBJ1-2	TGTGCCAGCTCACCCTTAGCAGCGCAGAATAACTATGGCTACACCTTC	CASSPLAAQNNYGYTF
NA	TRBV5-1	TRBD1	TRBJ1-1	TGCGCCAGCAGCTCCGGGACAGCTCTCATGAACACTGAAGCTTTCTTT	CASSSGTALMNTEAFF
NA	TRBV6-1	NA	TRBJ1-1	TGTGCCAGCAGTGACAATCGGGGGACGGGCGTCACTGAAGCTTTCTTT	CASSDNRGTGVTEAFF
once	TRBV12-5	NA	TRBJ2-5	TGTGCTAGTGGCTCACAGGGTTACTTTGGGACCCAGTACTTC	CASGSQGYFGTQYF
NA	TRBV6-6	NA	TRBJ2-7	TGTGCCAGCTCCTATGTACGCCTTAGCCATGGGTACGAGCAGTACTTC	CASSYVRLSHGYEQYF
NA	TRBV18	TRBD1	TRBJ2-7	TGTGCCAGCTCACCACCGGGACAGAGCGACGAGCAGTACTTC	CASSPPGQSDEQYF
NA	TRBV6-5	TRBD1	TRBJ1-1	TGTGCCAGCAGTATACTACAGGGGACCACTGAAGCTTTCTTT	CASSILQGTTEAFF
NA	TRBV7-3	TRBD2	TRBJ2-1	TGTGCCAGCAGCTTAGGGCGGGAGGGGTACAATGAGCAGTTCTTC	CASSLGREGYNEQFF
NA	TRBV7-2	NA	TRBJ2-7	TGTGCCAGCAGCTTAGAGTGGACTGGGAACTACGAGCAGTACTTC	CASSLEWTGNYEQYF
NA	TRBV5-4	TRBD2	TRBJ2-7	TGTGCCAGCCAAGCCGGGGGGAGCTCCTACGAGCAGTACTTC	CASQAGGSSYEQYF
NA	TRBV7-8	TRBD1	TRBJ2-3	TGTGCCAGCAGGGTAGGGGGCGGAACAGATACGCAGTATTTT	CASRVGGGTDTQYF
once	TRBV5-1	TRBD2	TRBJ2-7	TGCGCCAGCAGCTTGGGGGCCTCTAGCGGCTTAAGCTCCTACGAGCAGTACTTC	CASSLGASSGLSSYEQYF
NA	TRBV19	TRBD2	TRBJ2-3	TGTGCCAGTACCCCCCTCTTAGAAGCGGGAGTAGATACGCAGTATTTT	CASTPLLEAGVDTQYF
NA	TRBV19	TRBD1	TRBJ1-1	TGTGCCAGAACCAGGGGGACAGGCTACACTGAAGCTTTCTTT	CARTRGTGYTEAFF
NA	TRBV19	NA	TRBJ1-3	TGTGCCAGTAGCTGGAGCTCTGGAAACACCATATATTTT	CASSWSSGNTIYF
NA	TRBV14	TRBD2	TRBJ2-2	TGTGCCAGCAAGGAGGCGGCGGGAGCTGGGGTCGGGGAGCTGTTTTTT	CASKEAAGAGVGELFF
NA	TRBV30	NA	TRBJ1-5	TGTGCCTGGAGGGCGGCGGGGGCGGTGGGTCAGCCCCAGCATTTT	CAWRAAGAVGQPQHF
NA	TRBV3-1/TRBV3-2	TRBD2	TRBJ2-1	TGTGCCAGCAGCCAAGATCGTAGCGGGAGTGACAATGAGCAGTTCTTC	CASSQDRSGSDNEQFF
few	TRBV7-9	TRBD2	TRBJ2-2	TGTGCCAGCAGCTTTACCCGACTAGCGGGATCGAACACCGGGGAGCTGTTTTTT	CASSFTRLAGSNTGELFF